Listed here are 21 T cell receptor beta chains from one sample, sequenced in a study of tumor-infiltrating lymphocytes in primary liver carcinoma (TCRdb year 2017). Blood RNA was extracted from unsorted whole blood using TRIzol reagent, and germline DNA was obtained with the DNeasy Blood & Tissue kit. This sample was sequenced with an Illumina HiSeq 2500. TCRbeta-specific cDNA was reverse-transcribed from 500 ng total RNA using a constant-region primer and ProtoScript II reverse transcriptase. The TCRbeta libraries were prepared through three rounds of nested multiplex PCR following a slightly modified ARM-PCR procedure. Multiplex TRBV1-TRBV30 forward primers and a Cbeta reverse primer were used in the first two PCR rounds, each of which was run for approximately 9 cycles. Starting from the raw public reads, TCRdb applied fastp trimming at Q25, assembled clones with MiXCR and retained in-frame beta chains. CDR3 protein sequences are deduplicated, and each keeps its most common genes and DNA. The sample table lists 300,000 to 350,000 distinct CDR3 sequences, about 65% of them with a count of one. About 6.5% of the sample comes from the top ten.

The sample was peripheral blood. The receptors shown here come from a man between 40 and 49 years old with primary liver carcinoma and hepatitis B virus infection.

Comments on this clonotype: One base away lies a much larger clone, so this may be a sequencing read error. Given the absence of the conserved phenylalanine or tryptophan at the CDR3 end, a read error is likely. The V gene is TRBV4-1, the J gene TRBJ2-1, with a weak D call TRBD1 (6 bases). From germline, CDR1 is MGHRA and CDR2 YSYEKL. Trimming took 4 bases from V and 8 from J, leaving 18 bases between them. This CDR3 comprises 15 residues. The CDR3 DNA is TGCGCCAGCAGCCCAACAGGGCGCGGTTTGGATGAGCAGTTCGTC. This encodes CASSPTGRGLDEQFV.

Comment on this clonotype: The germline gene is not matched at one end of the junction; a read error may be the cause. The rearrangement uses TRBV11-2 and TRBJ2-1, with D possibly being TRBD2 (5 bases). The CDR3 is 16 residues long. Germline CDR1 and CDR2: SGHAT and FQNNGV. CDR3 amino acids: CANSLLGRVSHNEQFF. The CDR3 region has the DNA TGTGCCAACAGCCTCTTGGGGAGAGTTTCCCACAATGAGCAGTTCTTC.

The rearrangement links TRBV6-5 to TRBJ1-2; 9 bases agree with TRBD1. Germline CDR1 is MNHEY and CDR2 is SVGAGI. The CDR3 spans 14 residues. The V segment lost 5 bases and the J segment 6 bases; nucleotides outside the gene matches: 7. CDR3 in amino acids: CASSARQGGDGYTF. Written as DNA, the CDR3 is TGTGCCAGCAGTGCAAGACAGGGGGGGGATGGCTACACCTTC.

This clonotype was picked up one time. With a much larger clone just one base away, this may be a read error. This rearrangement joins TRBV6-1 to TRBJ2-1, with D possibly matching TRBD1 (6 bases). The germline gives CDR1 MNHNS, CDR2 SASEGT. This CDR3 comprises 15 residues. The CDR3 sequence: CDSSEAWGLYNEQFF. The DNA for the CDR3 is TGTGACAGCAGTGAAGCTTGGGGGCTCTACAATGAGCAGTTCTTC.

For this clonotype: This could be a read error, since a much larger clone is one nucleotide away. A read error is likely, as this CDR3 ends without the conserved phenylalanine or tryptophan. The chain is built from TRBV30 and TRBJ1-2, with 7 bases aligning to TRBD1. After removal of 3 bases from V and 8 bases from J, the junction contained 9 bases not matched to a gene. CDR3 size: 13 residues. Germline lookup yields CDR1 GTSNPN and CDR2 SVGIG (reference sequence). CDR3 in amino acids: CAWSRSQGGGYTI. The CDR3, as DNA: TGTGCCTGGAGCCGAAGTCAGGGGGGAGGCTACACCATC.

Of note for this clonotype: This sequence may be a read error, since a much larger clone differs from it by one base. The chain is built from TRBV6-2 or TRBV6-3 and TRBJ2-5; D might be TRBD2 (5 bases). Germline values: CDR1 MNHEY, CDR2 SVGEGT. CDR3 size: 14 residues. CDR3: CASSYPRGQETKYF. The CDR3 DNA is TGTGCCAGCAGTTATCCCCGGGGTCAAGAGACCAAGTACTTC.

This clonotype has more than one count but fewer than ten. V usage is TRBV10-2 and J usage is TRBJ2-2, with TRBD2 identical over 8 bases. This CDR3 is 14 amino acids long. The germline V gene encodes CDR1 WSHSY and CDR2 SAAADI. Trimming at V came to 6 bases and at J to 7 bases, leaving 7 bases not matched to a gene. The CDR3 reads CASREGTSNGELFF. The CDR3 nucleotides read TGCGCCAGCAGGGAGGGGACTAGTAACGGGGAGCTGTTTTTT.

For this clonotype: This may be a read error, as it is one base from a much larger clone. In DNA, the CDR3 is TGTGCCTGGAGTGTAGGGGGACAGTGCCTAAACATTCAGTACTTC. This translates into CAWSVGGQCLNIQYF. The V call is TRBV30, the J call TRBJ2-4; 7 nucleotides line up with TRBD1. CDR3 length: 15 amino acids. With 0 bases clipped from V and 6 bases from J, the junction kept 8 bases outside the gene matches. CDR1 is GTSNPN and CDR2 is SVGIG in the germline V gene (reference sequence).

Only a few counts were recorded for this clonotype. The rearrangement joins TRBV6-2 or TRBV6-3 to TRBJ1-5; D is perhaps TRBD1 (6 bases). CDR1 is MNHEY, CDR2 SVGEGT, per germline. The V end was cut by 0 bases, the J end by 6 bases, with 18 bases between. The CDR3 runs 17 residues. The CDR3 DNA reads as TGTGCCAGCAGTTACTCGAGCAGGGGAGATTTGGGTCAGCCCCAGCATTTT. Translation gives CASSYSSRGDLGQPQHF.

Remarks on this clonotype: With a much larger clone just one base away, this may be a read error. This chain uses TRBV4-1 with TRBJ2-5; perhaps TRBD2 as D (5 bases). Germline V gene lookup returns CDR1 MGHRA and CDR2 YSYEKL. The CDR3 is 14 amino acids. The CDR3 DNA sequence: TGCGCCAGCAGCCAAACTCTAGCAGGCGAGACCCAGCACTTC. As protein: CASSQTLAGETQHF.

This clonotype was detected many times. The V call is TRBV14, the J call TRBJ1-6, with D tentatively TRBD1 (5 bases). In germline, CDR1 is SGHDN, CDR2 FVKESK. V dropped 2 bases and J dropped 5 bases, with 10 bases sitting between them. The CDR3 totals 15 residues. In DNA, the CDR3 is TGTGCCAGCAGCCAACAGGGATTTGATAATTCACCCCTCCACTTT. Its translation is CASSQQGFDNSPLHF.

In this sample, this clonotype turned up a few times. V usage is TRBV28 and J usage is TRBJ2-7, with D tentatively TRBD1 (5 bases). The CDR3 covers 12 residues. The germline V and J ends were trimmed by 4 bases and 6 bases, with 10 bases remaining between them. Germline assignment: CDR1 MDHEN and CDR2 SYDVKM. CDR3 DNA sequence: TGTGCCAGCAGTTACCAGGGATTCGAGCAGTACTTC. Translated, it gives CASSYQGFEQYF.

This clonotype was observed at least ten times. J is TRBJ2-5 and V is TRBV6-1; the D is unclear. Germline CDR1 reads MNHNS; CDR2 reads SASEGT. V was clipped by 2 bases and J by 2 bases, with 12 bases between them. The CDR3 runs to 15 residues. The CDR3 here is CASSEYRTSQETQYF. The CDR3 bases are TGTGCCAGCAGTGAATACCGGACCTCACAAGAGACCCAGTACTTC.

For this clonotype: Compared with germline, one end of the junction differs, possibly owing to a read error. This chain joins TRBV11-2 and TRBJ2-1; D not resolved. From germline, CDR1 is SGHAT and CDR2 FQNNGV. CDR3 size: 15 residues. The CDR3 sequence: CANSLRLVDMNEQFF. CDR3 DNA sequence: TGTGCCAACAGCTTACGGCTAGTAGATATGAATGAGCAGTTCTTC. Drawing the rest from reference TRBV11-2 and TRBJ2-1, the complete variable domain is EAGVAQSPRYKIIEKRQSVAFWCNPISGHATLYWYQQILGQGPKLLIQFQNNGVVDDSQLPKDRFSAERLKGVDSTLKIQPAKLEDSAVYLCANSLRLVDMNEQFFGPGTRLTVL.

The chain recombines TRBV11-2 with TRBJ2-7; 7 bases agree with TRBD2. The germline V gene encodes CDR1 SGHAT and CDR2 FQNNGV. V lost 8 bases to trimming and J lost 0 bases; unmatched junction nucleotides: 4. The CDR3 is 13 amino acids. This CDR3 reads CASLGDYSYEQYF. CDR3 sequence (DNA): TGTGCCAGCTTGGGGGACTACTCCTACGAGCAGTACTTC.

With regard to this clonotype: Given the absence of the conserved phenylalanine or tryptophan at the CDR3 end, a read error is likely. The rearrangement links TRBV12-3 or TRBV12-4 to TRBJ1-1, with D perhaps TRBD1 (5 bases). This CDR3 has 14 amino acids. In DNA, the CDR3 is TGTACCAGCAGTCCCGCAGGGATTATAGGTGAAGCTTTCCTT. It translates to CTSSPAGIIGEAFL.

The rearrangement uses TRBV5-4 and TRBJ2-3; D remains unclear. Per the germline V gene, CDR1 is SGHNT and CDR2 is YYREEE (reference sequence). Trimming took 0 bases from V and 4 from J, leaving 12 bases between them. The CDR3 consists of 15 residues. The CDR3 protein is CASSLDSFLSDTQYF. Written as DNA, the CDR3 is TGTGCCAGCAGCTTGGACTCATTTCTCTCAGATACGCAGTATTTT.

Comments on this clonotype: At one of its ends the junction is not consistent with the germline gene, which may arise from a read error. The chain recombines TRBV11-2 with TRBJ2-3; 9 nucleotides line up with TRBD2. Germline-derived CDR1 and CDR2 are SGHAT and FQNNGV. The CDR3 is 15 residues long. This CDR3 is CASSPGTSPADRQYF. The CDR3 nucleotides read TGTGCCAGCAGTCCCGGGACTAGCCCTGCAGATAGGCAGTATTTT.

As for this clonotype: Given a much more abundant clone one base away, this may be a read error. CDR3 residues: CASGQGPHEQYF. The CDR3 nucleotides read TGTGCCAGCGGTCAGGGTCCACACGAGCAGTACTTC. The rearrangement uses TRBV6-5 and TRBJ2-7; D might be TRBD1 (5 bases). The CDR3 spans 12 residues. CDR1 and CDR2 (germline): MNHEY, SVGAGI. Trimming pared 8 bases from V and 5 bases from J, leaving 13 bases between.

This CDR3 reads CASSYATSHEQFF. DNA for the CDR3: TGTGCCAGCAGTTACGCGACTAGTCATGAGCAGTTCTTC. The V call is TRBV6-5, the J call TRBJ2-1; weak D call: TRBD2 (6 bases). V dropped 2 bases and J dropped 8 bases, with 10 bases sitting between them. This CDR3 is 13 amino acids long. CDR1 is MNHEY and CDR2 is SVGAGI in the germline V gene.

The chain uses TRBV6-5 and TRBJ1-1; 8 bases align to TRBD1. CDR1 and CDR2 (germline): MNHEY, SVGAGI. This CDR3 region has 16 residues. J lost 13 bases, V lost 6 bases, and 22 bases had no gene match. CDR3 in amino acids: CASSLAYRGAGTDVFF. The CDR3 nucleotides are TGTGCCAGCAGCTTAGCCTACAGGGGGGCGGGAACTGATGTTTTCTTT.